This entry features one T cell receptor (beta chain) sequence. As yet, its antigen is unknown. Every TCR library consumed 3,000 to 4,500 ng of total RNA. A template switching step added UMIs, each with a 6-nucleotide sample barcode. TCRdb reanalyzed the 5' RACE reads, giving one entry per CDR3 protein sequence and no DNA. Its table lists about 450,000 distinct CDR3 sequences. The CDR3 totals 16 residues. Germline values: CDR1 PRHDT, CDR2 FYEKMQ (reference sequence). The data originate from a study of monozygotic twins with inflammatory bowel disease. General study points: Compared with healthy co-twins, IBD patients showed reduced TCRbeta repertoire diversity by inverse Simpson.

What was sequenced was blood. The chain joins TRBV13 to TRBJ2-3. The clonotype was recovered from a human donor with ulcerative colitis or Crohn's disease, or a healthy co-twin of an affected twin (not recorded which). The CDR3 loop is CASSFSSRRARDTQYF.